One sample yielded the 28 T cell receptor beta chains listed below, sequenced in a study of neurological immune-mediated disorders. MiXCR was run by TCRdb on the 5' RACE reads, yielding one entry per CDR3 protein. The data show fewer than 70,000 distinct CDR3 sequences, nearly 10% seen once. The time point denotes: longitudinal time-point 2. Sequencing used PBMCs. These receptors were taken from a man between 25 and 39 years old in good health.

In this sample, this clonotype turned up many times. The rearrangement joins TRBV7-3 to TRBJ1-3; possibly TRBD1 for D (5 bases). Germline loops: CDR1 SGHTA, CDR2 FQGTGA. V was trimmed by 5 bases and J by 2 bases, leaving 10 bases between them. CDR3 size: 14 residues. The CDR3 sequence: CASSPGGPGNTIYF. CDR3 sequence (DNA): TGTGCCAGCAGCCCCGGGGGTCCTGGAAACACCATATATTTT.

This clonotype was counted many times. V is TRBV3-1 and J is TRBJ1-2; D is unclear. There are 15 residues in the CDR3. The germline gives CDR1 LGHDT, CDR2 YNNKEL (reference sequence). V lost 1 base to trimming and J lost 4 bases, with 13 bases between them. The CDR3 region is CASSQGGGIVYGYTF. As DNA, the CDR3 is TGTGCCAGCAGCCAAGGAGGAGGGATTGTCTATGGCTACACCTTC.

At least ten counts were recorded for this clonotype. This rearrangement joins TRBV28 to TRBJ2-2; D is possibly TRBD2 (6 bases). Germline V gene lookup returns CDR1 MDHEN and CDR2 SYDVKM. V gave up 8 bases and J gave up 3 bases, with 16 bases separating them. The CDR3 has 15 amino acids. CDR3 DNA sequence: TGTGCCAGCCTCAAAACTAGCCCATACACCGGGGAGCTGTTTTTT. It translates to CASLKTSPYTGELFF.

This clonotype was counted at least ten times. The V call is TRBV20-1, the J call TRBJ2-7, with TRBD2 matching over 12 bases. CDR1 is DFQATT, CDR2 SNEGSKA, per germline (reference sequence). The J segment lost 4 bases and the V segment lost 5 bases, leaving 9 bases of the junction unmatched. The CDR3 totals 15 residues. The DNA for the CDR3 is TGCAGTGCTCCCCCCCCGGGACTAGCGGGTTACGAGCAGTACTTC. Encoded protein: CSAPPPGLAGYEQYF.

This clonotype was detected many times. The chain is built from TRBV28 and TRBJ1-2, with D hard to call. The CDR3 contains 15 residues. CDR1 and CDR2 from the germline V gene are MDHEN and SYDVKM. Between the trimmed V and J ends, which lost 5 bases and 4 bases, there was a span of 17 bases. The CDR3 reads CASSVSHSALYGYTF. Written as DNA, the CDR3 is TGTGCCAGCAGTGTTTCTCACAGTGCCCTCTATGGCTACACCTTC.

There are many counts of this clonotype. V is TRBV18 and J is TRBJ2-7; D is unresolved. The V gene's germline CDR1 is KGHSH and CDR2 LQKENI. The CDR3 is 15 amino acids. V was pared by 6 bases and J by 2 bases, with 17 bases between. The CDR3: CASSQPQTAPYEQYF. DNA of the CDR3: TGTGCCAGCTCTCAACCCCAGACTGCTCCCTACGAGCAGTACTTC.

This clonotype showed up many times. V usage is TRBV7-2 and J usage is TRBJ2-1; D unclear. Germline CDR1 is SGHTA and CDR2 is FQGNSA. CDR3 length: 16 residues. V lost 1 base, J lost 0 bases, and 10 bases lay in between. The CDR3 nucleotides are TGTGCCAGCAGCTTAGTTGCCCACTCCTCCTACAATGAGCAGTTCTTC. Its translation: CASSLVAHSSYNEQFF.

CDR3 region: CASSLVAGTTQETQYF. The CDR3 DNA reads as TGTGCCAGCAGCTTAGTGGCGGGGACAACCCAAGAGACCCAGTACTTC. V gene TRBV7-9 combines with J gene TRBJ2-5, with D perhaps assigned TRBD1 or TRBD2 (6 bases each). The V gene lost 1 base and the J gene lost 1 base, with 13 bases spanning the gap. This CDR3 comprises 16 residues. The V gene's germline CDR1 is SEHNR and CDR2 FQNEAQ (reference sequence).

This clonotype was detected ten times or more. The V call is TRBV7-9, the J call TRBJ2-1, with D possibly being TRBD2 (5 bases). In germline, CDR1 is SEHNR, CDR2 FQNEAQ (reference sequence). V shed 6 bases and J shed 5 bases, with 20 bases lying between them. The length of the CDR3 is 16 residues. The DNA for the CDR3 is TGTGCCAGCAGTTCAATCCGGGGAGTCGACCACAATGAGCAGTTCTTC. Protein: CASSSIRGVDHNEQFF. Variable domain in full (rest from reference TRBV7-9 and TRBJ2-1): DTGVSQNPRHKITKRGQNVTFRCDPISEHNRLYWYRQTLGQGPEFLTYFQNEAQLEKSRLLSDRFSAERPKGSFSTLEIQRTEQGDSAMYLCASSSIRGVDHNEQFFGPGTRLTVL.

This clonotype was seen at least ten times. The genes are TRBV6-2 or TRBV6-3 and TRBJ1-1; D is undetermined. V was shortened by 6 bases and J by 4 bases, with 12 bases between the two germline ends. CDR1 and CDR2 (germline): MNHEY, SVGEGT. The CDR3 extends over 13 amino acids. The CDR3 region has the DNA TGTGCCAGCAGCTTCCGCGTTGGCACTGAAGCTTTCTTT. Residues: CASSFRVGTEAFF.

This clonotype appeared once. This may be a read error: a much more frequent sequence differs by one nucleotide. V gene TRBV7-9 combines with J gene TRBJ1-2; D gene uncertain. The CDR3 is made up of 13 amino acids. Germline V gene sequence: CDR1 SEHNR, CDR2 FQNEAQ (reference sequence). The CDR3 DNA reads as TGTGCCAGCAACCCCGACGGGATCTATAGCTACACCTTC. This sequence encodes CASNPDGIYSYTF.

This clonotype occurred many times. This sequence joins TRBV6-1 and TRBJ1-6; D unresolved. The length of the CDR3 is 13 residues. V dropped 10 bases and J dropped 6 bases, with 13 bases sitting between them. Germline values: CDR1 MNHNS, CDR2 SASEGT. CDR3 region: CAILPTTNSPLHF. CDR3 DNA: TGTGCCATCCTCCCCACGACTAATTCACCCCTCCACTTT.

This clonotype was detected a few times. The chain couples TRBV6-1 to TRBJ1-1; TRBD1 is a possible D gene (5 bases). Trimming took off 9 bases at V and 1 base at J, with 12 bases between the two ends. This CDR3 spans 13 amino acids. Germline V lookup: CDR1 MNHNS, CDR2 SASEGT. This CDR3 is CASVLGTNTEAFF. CDR3 nucleotide sequence: TGTGCCAGTGTATTGGGGACGAACACTGAAGCTTTCTTT.

A word on this clonotype: The junction departs from the called germline gene at one end, perhaps through a read error. The chain carries TRBV6-4 and TRBJ1-6; perhaps TRBD1 as D (6 bases). CDR3 length: 14 amino acids. Per germline, CDR1 MRHNA and CDR2 SNTAGT. CDR3 nucleotide sequence: TGTGCCAGCAGTGTCTCGGGGGCAAATTTACCCCTCCACTTT. It yields the protein CASSVSGANLPLHF.

This clonotype was observed many times. The CDR3 region is CASSLLAGGDTDTQYF. The CDR3 region has the DNA TGTGCCAGCAGCTTACTAGCGGGAGGGGACACAGATACGCAGTATTTT. This chain connects TRBV7-2 to TRBJ2-3, with TRBD2 matching 12 bases. This CDR3 spans 16 amino acids. V shed 2 bases and J 2 bases; nucleotides not matched to a gene: 2. Germline lookup yields CDR1 SGHTA and CDR2 FQGNSA.

This clonotype was seen at least ten times. This chain joins TRBV10-3 and TRBJ1-1; D may be TRBD1 (5 bases). Germline V gene sequence: CDR1 ENHRY, CDR2 SYGVKD. This CDR3 is built from 13 residues. Trimming stripped 6 bases from V and 4 bases from J, with 12 bases between. Here the CDR3 DNA reads TGTGCCATCAGCGGCCCGGGGGGCACTGAAGCTTTCTTT. Translated: CAISGPGGTEAFF.

This clonotype appeared a few times. The gene calls are TRBV14 and TRBJ2-3; D tentatively fits TRBD1 or TRBD2 (5 bases each). V dropped 1 base and J dropped 0 bases, with 23 bases sitting between them. The CDR3 is made up of 20 amino acids. Per germline, CDR1 SGHDN and CDR2 FVKESK. CDR3 sequence (DNA): TGTGCCAGCAGCCAAGCCCGGGGCTCCACATACACCACTAGCACAGATACGCAGTATTTT. It encodes CASSQARGSTYTTSTDTQYF. Together with reference TRBV14 and TRBJ2-3, the CDR3 gives the full variable domain: EAGVTQFPSHSVIEKGQTVTLRCDPISGHDNLYWYRRVMGKEIKFLLHFVKESKQDESGMPNNRFLAERTGGTYSTLKVQPAELEDSGVYFCASSQARGSTYTTSTDTQYFGPGTRLTVL.

The table lists this clonotype with many counts. The chain employs TRBV3-1 and TRBJ1-3; D is undetermined. Germline assignment: CDR1 LGHDT and CDR2 YNNKEL (reference sequence). Trimming left V 1 base short and J 2 bases short, with 12 bases between. The CDR3 contains 16 residues. This CDR3 is CASSQGLEGTGNTIYF. The CDR3 DNA follows: TGTGCCAGCAGCCAAGGTCTGGAAGGGACTGGAAACACCATATATTTT.

This clonotype was observed at least ten times. J is TRBJ2-7 and V is TRBV20-1, with 9 bases lining up with TRBD2. The CDR3 is 13 amino acids. The V gene end was trimmed by 6 bases and the J gene end by 3 bases; junction bases not matched to a gene: 6. The germline V gene encodes CDR1 DFQATT and CDR2 SNEGSKA (reference sequence). CDR3 nucleotides: TGCAGTGCAGGGCGGGAGGGAGGCTACGAGCAGTACTTC. Translating gives CSAGREGGYEQYF.

This clonotype was seen ten or more times. The chain has TRBV20-1 and TRBJ2-2; D ambiguous. The CDR3 is 16 residues long. Germline lookup yields CDR1 DFQATT and CDR2 SNEGSKA (reference sequence). With 3 bases removed from V and 0 bases from J, the gap between germline ends came to 14 bases. The CDR3: CSARIVAGSNTGELFF. The CDR3, as DNA: TGCAGTGCTAGGATCGTCGCCGGGTCGAACACCGGGGAGCTGTTTTTT.

This clonotype showed up many times. V gene TRBV20-1 combines with J gene TRBJ2-2; no reliable D call. CDR1 DFQATT and CDR2 SNEGSKA come from the germline V gene (reference sequence). V was trimmed by 3 bases and J by 1 base, leaving 12 bases between them. The CDR3 consists of 15 residues. The CDR3 is CSASFRVMNTGELFF. CDR3 sequence (DNA): TGCAGTGCTAGTTTTCGGGTGATGAACACCGGGGAGCTGTTTTTT.

The J gene is TRBJ1-2, the V gene TRBV24-1; D unclear. The germline gives CDR1 KGHDR, CDR2 SFDVKD. Trimming cost V 1 base and J 9 bases, with 17 bases left between them. The CDR3 consists of 15 residues. CDR3 DNA sequence: TGTGCCACCAGTGATTTCAATGGGGTCTCTGATAGCTACACCTTC. This translates into CATSDFNGVSDSYTF.

This clonotype was recorded at least ten times. J is TRBJ2-3 and V is TRBV2; the match to TRBD1 covers 11 bases. Trimming removed 7 bases from V and 4 bases from J; junction bases left unmatched: 4. CDR3 length: 14 amino acids. Germline V gene sequence: CDR1 SNHLY, CDR2 FYNNEI. The CDR3 DNA reads as TGTGCCAGCACCTGGACAGGGGGCTCAGATACGCAGTATTTT. Residues: CASTWTGGSDTQYF.

Notes on this clonotype: Possible read error: a much larger clone is one base away. Here the CDR3 reads CTSSLTLGSYNEQFF. CDR3 sequence (DNA): TGCACCAGCAGCTTGACGCTCGGCTCCTACAATGAGCAGTTCTTC. The chain uses TRBV5-1 and TRBJ2-1; D uncertain. Germline lookup yields CDR1 SGHRS and CDR2 YFSETQ. The CDR3 sequence is 15 residues long.

Of note for this clonotype: A much larger clonotype is one base distant, so this may be a read error. The chain recombines TRBV10-3 with TRBJ1-3; D is uncertain. The CDR3 sequence is 13 residues long. CDR1 ENHRY and CDR2 SYGVKD come from the germline V gene. Trimming removed 10 bases from V and 1 base from J, with 11 bases in between. The CDR3 loop is CATAPMSGNTIYF. The CDR3 bases are TGTGCCACGGCCCCCATGTCTGGAAACACCATATATTTT.

The table lists this clonotype with many counts. The CDR3 region has the DNA TGCAGTGCTAATATGGCAGAGTATCAGCCCCAGCATTTT. Protein: CSANMAEYQPQHF. The chain uses TRBV20-1 and TRBJ1-5; D gene ambiguous. Trimming took 4 bases from V and 5 from J, leaving 12 bases between them. Germline CDR1 reads DFQATT; CDR2 reads SNEGSKA (reference sequence). The CDR3 has 13 amino acids.

There are many counts of this clonotype. V usage is TRBV10-3 and J usage is TRBJ2-1, with TRBD2 identical over 7 bases. CDR1 and CDR2 from the germline V gene are ENHRY and SYGVKD. Trimming took 2 bases from V and 0 from J; bases not matched to a gene: 7. The CDR3 is made up of 17 amino acids. CDR3 loop: CAISEHTSESSYNEQFF. CDR3 nucleotides: TGTGCCATCAGTGAGCACACTAGCGAGAGCTCCTACAATGAGCAGTTCTTC.

This clonotype came up many times. The rearrangement links TRBV5-1 to TRBJ2-7; D not resolved. This CDR3 has 11 amino acids. CDR1 is SGHRS and CDR2 is YFSETQ in the germline V gene. The V gene lost 3 bases and the J gene lost 4 bases, with 5 bases spanning the gap. CDR3 amino acids: CASSYDYEQYF. In DNA, the CDR3 is TGCGCCAGCAGCTACGATTACGAGCAGTACTTC.